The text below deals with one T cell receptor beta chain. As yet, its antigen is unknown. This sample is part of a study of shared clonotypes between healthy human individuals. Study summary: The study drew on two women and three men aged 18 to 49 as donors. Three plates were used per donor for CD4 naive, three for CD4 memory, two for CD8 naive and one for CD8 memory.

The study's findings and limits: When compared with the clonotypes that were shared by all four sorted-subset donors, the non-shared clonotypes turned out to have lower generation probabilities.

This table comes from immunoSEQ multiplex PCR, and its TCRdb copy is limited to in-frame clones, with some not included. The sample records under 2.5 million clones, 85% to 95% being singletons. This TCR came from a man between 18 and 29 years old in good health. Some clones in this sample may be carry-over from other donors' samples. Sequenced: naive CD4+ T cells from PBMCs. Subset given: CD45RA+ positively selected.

CDR3 region: CASSLLAPGYTF. Written as DNA, the CDR3 is TGCGCCAGCAGTCTGTTGGCCCCTGGCTACACCTTC. The J gene is TRBJ1-2, the V gene TRBV23-1; D is ambiguous. TRBV23-1 is labeled an ORF, and its function is uncertain. The CDR3 runs to 12 residues. V shed 4 bases and J shed 7 bases, with 10 bases lying between them.